This T cell receptor beta chain emerged from a study of cytomegalovirus exposure and HLA in healthy donors. This PCR relied on a set of 60 Vbeta primers and 13 Jbeta primers. Assay: immunoSEQ multiplex PCR; the TCRdb copy retains only in-frame clones and omits some. The table has about 110,000 clones, 74% seen once; the top ten hold 4.2%. The CDR3 is 15 residues long. Germline V lookup: CDR1 MNHEY, CDR2 SMNVEV (reference sequence). V lost 2 bases, J lost 9 bases, and 14 bases lay in between. This TCR came from a woman between 40 and 50 years old in good health and CMV-seropositive. Source material: PBMCs. This chain connects TRBV27 to TRBJ1-6; TRBD1 is a possible D gene (5 bases). The CDR3 nucleotides are TGTGCCAGCAGTTTAGAGCAGGGAAGAGGTTCACCCCTCCACTTT. This translates into CASSLEQGRGSPLHF.